Each of the 7 T cell receptor beta chains below was sequenced from the same sample in a study of T-cell reconstitution after alpha-beta-depleted transplantation in children. Preparation of the TCRbeta library was carried out with unique molecular identifiers. TCRdb used MiXCR to reprocess the PCR reads, holding one entry per CDR3 protein. The table includes 100,000 to 120,000 distinct CDR3 sequences, 9% to 12% detected once. Sequenced here: PBMCs from the stem cell graft donor, sampled from the stem cell graft. The receptors were sampled from a human donor who donated a stem cell graft to a child with acute lymphoblastic leukemia.

V gene TRBV7-9 combines with J gene TRBJ2-1, with 9 bases aligning to TRBD2. The CDR3 has 17 residues. Unmatched junction bases numbered 13, after V lost 4 bases and J lost 6 bases. Per germline, CDR1 SEHNR and CDR2 FQNEAQ (reference sequence). The DNA of the CDR3 is TGTGCCAGCAGCTCCCAAAGGGTAGCGGGGGACGTCAATGAGCAGTTCTTC. Encoded protein: CASSSQRVAGDVNEQFF.

This clonotype was picked up many times. J is TRBJ1-1 and V is TRBV29-1; TRBD1 aligns across 9 bases. This CDR3 region has 13 residues. Looked up from germline, CDR1 is SQVTM and CDR2 is ANQGSEA. V was clipped by 7 bases and J by 4 bases; unmatched bases: 7. The CDR3 sequence is CSGGQGRVTEAFF. The CDR3 bases are TGCAGCGGCGGACAGGGGAGGGTCACTGAAGCTTTCTTT.

This clonotype was observed at least ten times. The V and J genes are TRBV20-1 and TRBJ2-5, with 8 bases that match TRBD1. CDR1 and CDR2 (germline): DFQATT, SNEGSKA (reference sequence). There are 12 residues in the CDR3. With 6 bases clipped from V and 7 bases from J, the junction kept 7 bases outside the gene matches. The chain's CDR3 is CSARGQVTTQYF. DNA for the CDR3: TGCAGTGCCCGGGGACAGGTTACGACCCAGTACTTC.

Ten or more counts support this clonotype. The genes are TRBV5-1 and TRBJ2-3; perhaps TRBD2 as D (5 bases). V lost 4 bases, J lost 2 bases, and 14 bases lay in between. This CDR3 has 15 amino acids. CDR1 and CDR2 (germline): SGHRS, YFSETQ. The CDR3 protein is CASSDIAKDTDTQYF. The CDR3 DNA reads TGCGCCAGCAGCGACATAGCGAAGGACACAGATACGCAGTATTTT.

This clonotype appeared many times. J is TRBJ2-1 and V is TRBV7-2; D is unclear. The germline CDR1 and CDR2 sequences are SGHTA and FQGNSA. Between the trimmed V and J ends, which lost 3 bases and 0 bases, there was a span of 9 bases. This CDR3 contains 15 residues. This CDR3 is CASSLGISSYNEQFF. The CDR3, as DNA: TGTGCCAGCAGCTTGGGCATCAGCTCCTACAATGAGCAGTTCTTC. Variable domain in full (rest from reference TRBV7-2 and TRBJ2-1): GAGVSQSPSNKVTEKGKDVELRCDPISGHTALYWYRQSLGQGLEFLIYFQGNSAPDKSGLPSDRFSAERTGGSVSTLTIQRTQQEDSAVYLCASSLGISSYNEQFFGPGTRLTVL.

The chain uses TRBV7-9 and TRBJ2-3, with D perhaps matching TRBD1 (6 bases). This CDR3 has 15 residues. In germline, CDR1 is SEHNR, CDR2 FQNEAQ (reference sequence). V shed 6 bases and J shed 5 bases, with 18 bases lying between them. The CDR3 sequence: CASRGTPLPGDTQYF. The DNA of the CDR3 is TGTGCCAGCAGAGGGACACCACTCCCGGGAGATACGCAGTATTTT. The variable domain in full, with the rest retrieved from reference TRBV7-9 and TRBJ2-3, is DTGVSQNPRHKITKRGQNVTFRCDPISEHNRLYWYRQTLGQGPEFLTYFQNEAQLEKSRLLSDRFSAERPKGSFSTLEIQRTEQGDSAMYLCASRGTPLPGDTQYFGPGTRLTVL.

This clonotype appeared many times. The V gene is TRBV5-1, the J gene TRBJ2-2; 11 bases agree with TRBD1. This CDR3 comprises 17 residues. Germline-derived CDR1 and CDR2 are SGHRS and YFSETQ. V was clipped by 2 bases and J by 3 bases; unmatched bases: 6. The CDR3: CASSFLGQGGDTGELFF. The CDR3 bases are TGCGCCAGCAGCTTCCTGGGACAGGGGGGAGACACCGGGGAGCTGTTTTTT.